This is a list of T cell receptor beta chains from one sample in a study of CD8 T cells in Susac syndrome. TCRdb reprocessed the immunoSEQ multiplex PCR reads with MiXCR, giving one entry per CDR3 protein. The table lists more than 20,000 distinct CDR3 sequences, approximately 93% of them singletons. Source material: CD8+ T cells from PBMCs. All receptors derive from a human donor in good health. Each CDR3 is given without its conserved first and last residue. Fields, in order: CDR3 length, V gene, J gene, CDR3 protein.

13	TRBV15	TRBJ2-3	ATSRGLAGTDTQY
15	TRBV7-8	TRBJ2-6	ASSLSRVPPGANVLT
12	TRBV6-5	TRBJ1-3	ASSYGPEGNTIY
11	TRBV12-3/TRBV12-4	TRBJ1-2	ASSLGGYEGYT
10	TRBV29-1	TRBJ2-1	SVGGAYNEQF
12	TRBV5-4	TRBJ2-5	ASSPKRGPETQY
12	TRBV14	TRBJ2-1	ASSQVLTSNEQF
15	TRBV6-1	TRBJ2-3	ASSEPVAGSFLDTQY
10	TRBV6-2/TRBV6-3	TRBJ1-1	ASTSGGTEAF
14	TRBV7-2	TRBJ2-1	ASSLVGGQGNNEQF
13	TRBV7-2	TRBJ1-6	ASSLPGQLNSPLH
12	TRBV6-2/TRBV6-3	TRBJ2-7	ASSWRVGTTAQY
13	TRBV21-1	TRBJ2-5	ARFPDRGKGETQY
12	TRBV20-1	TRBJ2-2	SAWDRGRTGELF
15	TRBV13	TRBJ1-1	ASSLGGTGGRNTEAF
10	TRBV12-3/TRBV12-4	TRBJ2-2	ASTLGGPELF
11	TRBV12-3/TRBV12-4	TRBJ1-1	ASSFTAVTEAF
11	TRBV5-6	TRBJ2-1	ASSRTVNNEQF
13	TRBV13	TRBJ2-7	ASSLGQGFSYEQY
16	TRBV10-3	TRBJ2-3	AISESGTSGGSADTQY
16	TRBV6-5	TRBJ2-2	ASSYGPAGTVNTGELF
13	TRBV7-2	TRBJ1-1	ASRTGAFSGTEAF
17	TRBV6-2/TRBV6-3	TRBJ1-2	ASSPDPLTWTGGEDGYT
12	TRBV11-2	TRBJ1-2	ASSLLAGFYGYT
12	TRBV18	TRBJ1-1	ASSPQDMNTEAF
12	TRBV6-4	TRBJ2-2	ASSDSGNTGELF
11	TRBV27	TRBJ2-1	ASSHSSYNEQF
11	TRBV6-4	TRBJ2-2	ASSARGTGELF
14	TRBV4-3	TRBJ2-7	ASSQDNSQGFYEQY
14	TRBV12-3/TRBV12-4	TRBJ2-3	ASSHGLAGPTDTQY
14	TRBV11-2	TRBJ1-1	ASSLVRAGMNTEAF
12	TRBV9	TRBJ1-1	ASSAFDRNTEAF
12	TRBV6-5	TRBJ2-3	ASSADSFTDTQY
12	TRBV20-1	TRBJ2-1	SARLAGGPWEQF
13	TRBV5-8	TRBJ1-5	ASSLNGISNQPQH
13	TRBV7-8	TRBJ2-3	ASSLRTSATDTQY
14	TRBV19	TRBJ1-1	ASSIRAERMNTEAF
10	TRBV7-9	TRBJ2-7	ASSLVGYEQY
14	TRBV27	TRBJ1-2	ASSFSAGAAKYGYT
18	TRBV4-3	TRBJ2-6	ASSQPAATGSVAGANVLT
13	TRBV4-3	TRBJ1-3	ASSRGTGRGNTIY
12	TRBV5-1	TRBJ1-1	ASSYNRGRTEAF
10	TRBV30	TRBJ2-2	AWRQGAGELF
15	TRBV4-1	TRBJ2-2	ASSQASGGVLPGELF
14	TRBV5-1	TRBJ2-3	ASSLTEPRGADTQY
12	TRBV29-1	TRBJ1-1	SVEEVGMNTEAF